One sample yielded the 27 T cell receptor beta chains listed below, sequenced in a study of shared clonotypes between healthy human individuals. Here immunoSEQ multiplex PCR was the method, and the copy in TCRdb shows in-frame clones only, minus some. This table holds some 2,100,000 clones, approximately 96% found once. Sequenced sample: naive CD4+ T cells sorted from blood. The subset is: CD45RA+ positively selected. These TCRs come from a man between 18 and 29 years old in good health.

The V and J genes are TRBV29-1 and TRBJ2-3; D might be TRBD1 or TRBD2, each matching 5 bases. CDR3 length equals 16 residues. Trimming took 6 bases from V and 1 from J, leaving 20 bases between them. Germline CDR1 reads SQVTM; CDR2 reads ANQGSEA. The CDR3 region has the DNA TGCAGCGTCCTCCCGGGGCGCCCCGCAGGCACAGATACGCAGTATTTT. This translates into CSVLPGRPAGTDTQYF.

This clone has a handful of counts. V gene TRBV25-1 combines with J gene TRBJ1-2; D not resolved. The V end lost 1 base, the J end lost 6 bases, and 15 bases lay between the germline ends. CDR3 size: 15 residues. Germline CDR1 and CDR2: MGHDK and SYGVNS. The chain's CDR3 is CASSESGLGEDGYTF. CDR3 coding DNA: TGTGCCAGCAGTGAATCCGGCCTCGGAGAAGATGGCTACACCTTC.

The J gene is TRBJ1-2, the V gene TRBV10-3, with a weak D call TRBD1 (6 bases). This CDR3 has 13 residues. The germline V and J ends were trimmed by 10 bases and 6 bases, with 18 bases remaining between them. In germline, CDR1 is ENHRY, CDR2 SYGVKD. CDR3 sequence: CATKRQERNGYTF. The CDR3 DNA is TGTGCCACCAAGAGACAGGAGCGGAATGGCTACACCTTC.

Regarding this clone: The sample contains more than one DNA sequence encoding this CDR3. The chain joins TRBV6-5 to TRBJ1-2; 8 nucleotides match TRBD1. CDR1 and CDR2 (germline): MNHEY, SVGAGI. Unmatched junction bases numbered 5, after V lost 7 bases and J lost 1 base. The length of the CDR3 is 14 residues. The CDR3 bases are TGTGCCAGCACCCGCGGACAGGGTAACTATGGCTACACCTTC. This encodes CASTRGQGNYGYTF.

The chain carries TRBV19 and TRBJ1-1, with D possibly TRBD1 on 6 matching bases. This CDR3 is 15 amino acids long. V was pared by 5 bases and J by 0 bases, with 13 bases between. Germline CDR1 and CDR2: LNHDA and SQIVND (reference sequence). The CDR3 sequence is CASSRRDTMNTEAFF. In DNA form, the CDR3 reads TGTGCCAGTAGTCGAAGGGACACCATGAACACTGAAGCTTTCTTT.

Notes on this clone: The sample carries other DNA sequences with the same CDR3. This rearrangement joins TRBV18 to TRBJ2-2; unclear D gene. The V gene's germline CDR1 is KGHSH and CDR2 LQKENI. The CDR3 has 14 amino acids. V was clipped by 1 base and J by 4 bases, with 7 bases between them. CDR3 nucleotides: TGTGCCAGCTCACCACTTCAGAGCACCGGGGAGCTGTTTTTT. Translating it yields CASSPLQSTGELFF. Filled out from reference TRBV18 and TRBJ2-2, the complete variable domain reads NAGVMQNPRHLVRRRGQEARLRCSPMKGHSHVYWYRQLPEEGLKFMVYLQKENIIDESGMPKERFSAEFPKEGPSILRIQQVVRGDSAAYFCASSPLQSTGELFFGEGSRLTVL.

The gene calls are TRBV28 and TRBJ1-2; TRBD1 matches 10 bases. The CDR3 spans 15 residues. In germline, CDR1 is MDHEN, CDR2 SYDVKM. The V segment lost 6 bases and the J segment 4 bases; nucleotides outside the gene matches: 8. The CDR3 protein is CASSRGQGSRYGYTF. The CDR3, as DNA: TGTGCCAGCAGCCGGGGACAGGGGAGTCGCTATGGCTACACCTTC.

The rearrangement uses TRBV6-5 and TRBJ2-7; no firm D call. Trimming took 8 bases from V and 1 from J, leaving 9 bases between them. Per germline, CDR1 MNHEY and CDR2 SVGAGI. CDR3 length: 12 amino acids. The DNA for the CDR3 is TGTGCCAGCCGAAGAGCTTCCTACGAGCAGTACTTC. This codes for CASRRASYEQYF.

J is TRBJ2-2 and V is TRBV10-3; tentative D call: TRBD2 (6 bases). This CDR3 region has 14 residues. Germline assignment: CDR1 ENHRY and CDR2 SYGVKD. Deletions cut 7 bases from V and 3 bases from J, with 12 bases between. The CDR3 DNA follows: TGTGCCATCAAGGACGGGGACTACACCGGGGAGCTGTTTTTT. It translates to CAIKDGDYTGELFF.

This chain links TRBV30 with TRBJ2-2, with TRBD1 identical over 9 bases. J lost 4 bases, V lost 7 bases, and 10 bases had no gene match. CDR3 length equals 15 residues. In germline, CDR1 is GTSNPN, CDR2 SVGIG (reference sequence). Here the CDR3 DNA reads TGTGCCTTAGACCCCGGGACAGGGATCACCGGGGAGCTGTTTTTT. As protein: CALDPGTGITGELFF.

The gene calls are TRBV9 and TRBJ1-2; D perhaps matches TRBD1 (5 bases). Trimming took 0 bases from V and 8 from J, leaving 17 bases between them. Germline CDR1 SGDLS, CDR2 YYNGEE. The CDR3 is 15 residues long. In DNA form, the CDR3 reads TGTGCCAGCAGCGTAGGCGGCCGGACACAAAAGGGCTACACCTTC. Amino acid sequence: CASSVGGRTQKGYTF.

The V and J genes are TRBV10-3 and TRBJ2-5; 8 bases align to TRBD2. The ends lost 10 bases at V and 5 bases at J; junction bases unmatched: 9. The CDR3 sequence is 13 residues long. Per germline, CDR1 ENHRY and CDR2 SYGVKD. CDR3 DNA: TGTGCCACCTCGGGGGGGCTCTGGGAGACCCAGTACTTC. It translates to CATSGGLWETQYF.

J is TRBJ2-7 and V is TRBV5-1, with D possibly matching TRBD2 (6 bases). Trimming pared 0 bases from V and 5 bases from J, leaving 9 bases between. The CDR3 consists of 13 residues. CDR1 and CDR2 from the germline V gene are SGHRS and YFSETQ. CDR3 sequence (DNA): TGCGCCAGCAGCTTGGCCGGGACTCACGAGCAGTACTTC. Its translation is CASSLAGTHEQYF.

The chain employs TRBV30 and TRBJ2-2; D might be TRBD1 (6 bases). The germline gives CDR1 GTSNPN, CDR2 SVGIG (reference sequence). The CDR3 extends over 12 amino acids. Deletions cut 0 bases from V and 9 bases from J, with 8 bases between. The CDR3 region is CAWSVQGRELFF. Written as DNA, the CDR3 is TGTGCCTGGAGTGTACAGGGCAGGGAGCTGTTTTTT.

This clone was seen once. Distinct nucleotide sequences in the sample also encode this CDR3. This chain links TRBV7-9 with TRBJ1-5; a possible D gene is TRBD1 (6 bases). Trimming pared 1 base from V and 4 bases from J, leaving 11 bases between. This CDR3 is 15 amino acids long. Per the germline V gene, CDR1 is SEHNR and CDR2 is FQNEAQ (reference sequence). CDR3 bases: TGTGCCAGCAGCTTAGGGCAGGGGCCAAATCAGCCCCAGCATTTT. As protein: CASSLGQGPNQPQHF.

The rearrangement uses TRBV5-4 and TRBJ2-6; D might be TRBD1 (6 bases). V lost 0 bases to trimming and J lost 1 base, with 17 bases between them. Per germline, CDR1 SGHNT and CDR2 YYREEE (reference sequence). This CDR3 region has 19 residues. Here the CDR3 DNA reads TGTGCCAGCAGCTTGGTAACAGGGAGATCCTTGTCTGGGGCCAACGTCCTGACTTTC. Translating gives CASSLVTGRSLSGANVLTF. Using reference TRBV5-4 and TRBJ2-6 for the parts outside the CDR3, the full variable domain is ETGVTQSPTHLIKTRGQQVTLRCSSQSGHNTVSWYQQALGQGPQFIFQYYREEENGRGNFPPRFSGLQFPNYSSELNVNALELDDSALYLCASSLVTGRSLSGANVLTFGAGSRLTVL.

The gene calls are TRBV5-8 and TRBJ2-6, with D tentatively TRBD1 or TRBD2 (5 bases each). The CDR3 extends over 17 amino acids. The V gene lost 0 bases and the J gene lost 2 bases, with 12 bases spanning the gap. Germline values: CDR1 SGHTS, CDR2 YDEGEE. The CDR3 here is CASSLVLGEPGANVLTF. CDR3 sequence (DNA): TGTGCCAGCAGCTTGGTGTTAGGGGAGCCTGGGGCCAACGTCCTGACTTTC.

Turning to this clone: At the DNA level, this CDR3 is encoded by other sequences in the same sample as well. This chain connects TRBV5-1 to TRBJ2-2, with TRBD2 matching over 11 bases. The junction had 2 bases not matched to a gene; V was cut back by 0 bases and J by 4 bases. CDR3 length: 16 residues. Germline V gene lookup returns CDR1 SGHRS and CDR2 YFSETQ. CDR3 DNA: TGCGCCAGCAGCTTGGGACTAGCGGGAATCACCGGGGAGCTGTTTTTT. The encoded protein is CASSLGLAGITGELFF.

As DNA, the CDR3 is TGTGCCACCAGCAGAGATATGGCAGGGGGGAATAGCAATCAGCCCCAGCATTTT. Translation: CATSRDMAGGNSNQPQHF. The rearrangement uses TRBV15 and TRBJ1-5; 7 nucleotides match TRBD1. The ends lost 0 bases at V and 0 bases at J; junction bases unmatched: 8. The CDR3 sequence is 18 residues long. Germline values: CDR1 LNHNV, CDR2 YYDKDF (reference sequence).

The genes are TRBV9 and TRBJ2-1; a possible D gene is TRBD1 (5 bases). The CDR3 sequence is 16 residues long. Looked up from germline, CDR1 is SGDLS and CDR2 is YYNGEE. V was shortened by 0 bases and J by 9 bases, with 19 bases between the two germline ends. CDR3 sequence reads: CASSVEGSGLFGEQFF. The DNA for the CDR3 is TGTGCCAGCAGCGTAGAGGGTTCAGGGTTGTTTGGTGAGCAGTTCTTC.

The rearrangement uses TRBV11-2 and TRBJ2-7, with D tentatively TRBD2 (7 bases). The germline V gene encodes CDR1 SGHAT and CDR2 FQNNGV. The CDR3 contains 15 residues. V was cut by 4 bases and J by 4 bases, with 17 bases left in between. The CDR3 here is CASSSYEGGSYEQYF. DNA for the CDR3: TGTGCCAGCAGCTCGTATGAGGGGGGGTCTTACGAGCAGTACTTC.

Turning to this clone: Other DNA sequences within the sample encode an identical CDR3. The rearrangement joins TRBV28 to TRBJ2-5, with D tentatively TRBD1 or TRBD2 (5 bases each). Per germline, CDR1 MDHEN and CDR2 SYDVKM. V lost 2 bases, J lost 1 base, and 8 bases lay in between. CDR3 length equals 14 residues. The CDR3 region is CASSLGGSQETQYF. The CDR3, as DNA: TGTGCCAGCAGTTTAGGGGGATCCCAAGAGACCCAGTACTTC.

The sample holds a few counts of this clone. V usage is TRBV5-1 and J usage is TRBJ1-6, with 10 nucleotides matching TRBD1. There are 15 residues in the CDR3. The J segment lost 5 bases and the V segment lost 6 bases, leaving 5 bases of the junction unmatched. The germline CDR1 and CDR2 sequences are SGHRS and YFSETQ. The CDR3 protein is CASKGDRGNNSPLHF. The CDR3 nucleotides are TGCGCCAGCAAGGGGGACAGGGGCAATAATTCACCCCTCCACTTT. The variable domain in full, with the rest retrieved from reference TRBV5-1 and TRBJ1-6, is KAGVTQTPRYLIKTRGQQVTLSCSPISGHRSVSWYQQTPGQGLQFLFEYFSETQRNKGNFPGRFSGRQFSNSRSEMNVSTLELGDSALYLCASKGDRGNNSPLHFGNGTRLTVT.

The chain combines TRBV19 with TRBJ2-7; no firm D call. Per the germline V gene, CDR1 is LNHDA and CDR2 is SQIVND (reference sequence). The CDR3 loop spans 14 amino acids. With 5 bases removed from V and 0 bases from J, the gap between germline ends came to 11 bases. The CDR3 protein is CASSPLLSSYEQYF. The CDR3 DNA sequence: TGTGCCAGTAGTCCCCTATTAAGCTCCTACGAGCAGTACTTC.

The rearrangement joins TRBV27 to TRBJ2-7, with 11 nucleotides matching TRBD2. The CDR3 is 15 residues long. Germline lookup yields CDR1 MNHEY and CDR2 SMNVEV (reference sequence). The V segment lost 6 bases and the J segment 3 bases; nucleotides outside the gene matches: 7. The CDR3 here is CASRSTSGAIYEQYF. CDR3 DNA: TGTGCCAGCAGGTCGACTAGCGGGGCAATCTACGAGCAGTACTTC.

The chain carries TRBV5-1 and TRBJ1-1, with D unclear. Germline V gene data show CDR1 as SGHRS and CDR2 as YFSETQ. This CDR3 has 15 amino acids. The V end was cut by 1 base, the J end by 3 bases, with 13 bases between. The CDR3, as DNA: TGCGCCAGCAGCTTGTTCGGAGGGAGAGACACTGAAGCTTTCTTT. Its protein product is CASSLFGGRDTEAFF.

This chain uses TRBV27 with TRBJ1-2; D is unresolved. The CDR3 runs 15 residues. V shed 3 bases and J shed 2 bases, with 13 bases lying between them. Germline V gene lookup returns CDR1 MNHEY and CDR2 SMNVEV (reference sequence). Here the CDR3 DNA reads TGTGCCAGCAGTTTCAAGGCCGGGCCGAACTATGGCTACACCTTC. The encoded protein is CASSFKAGPNYGYTF.